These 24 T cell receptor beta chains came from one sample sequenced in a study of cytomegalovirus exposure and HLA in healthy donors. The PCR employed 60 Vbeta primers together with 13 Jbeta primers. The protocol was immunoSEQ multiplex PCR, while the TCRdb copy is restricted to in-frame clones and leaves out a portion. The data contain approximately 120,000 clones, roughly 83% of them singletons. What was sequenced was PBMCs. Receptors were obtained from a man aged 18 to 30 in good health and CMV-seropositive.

CDR3 sequence: CASRTRDSKNYGYTF. The CDR3, as DNA: TGTGCCAGTAGAACCCGGGACAGCAAAAACTATGGCTACACCTTC. The V gene is TRBV19, the J gene TRBJ1-2; 7 bases line up with TRBD1. The CDR3 consists of 15 residues. Germline V lookup: CDR1 LNHDA, CDR2 SQIVND (reference sequence). The trim removed 6 bases at V and 2 bases at J, leaving 9 bases unmatched.

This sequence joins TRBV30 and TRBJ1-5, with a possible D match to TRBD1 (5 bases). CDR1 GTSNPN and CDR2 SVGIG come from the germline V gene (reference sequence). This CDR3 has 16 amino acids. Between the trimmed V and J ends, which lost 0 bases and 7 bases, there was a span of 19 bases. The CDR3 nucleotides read TGTGCCTGGAGTGTACAGTGGGGGACCGCGGGGCAGCCCCAGCATTTT. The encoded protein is CAWSVQWGTAGQPQHF.

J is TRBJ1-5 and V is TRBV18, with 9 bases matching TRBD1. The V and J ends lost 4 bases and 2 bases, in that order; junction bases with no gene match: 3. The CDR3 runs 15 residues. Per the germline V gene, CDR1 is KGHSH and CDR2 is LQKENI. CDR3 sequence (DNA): TGTGCCAGCTCACGGACAGGGGAGGGCAATCAGCCCCAGCATTTT. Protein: CASSRTGEGNQPQHF.

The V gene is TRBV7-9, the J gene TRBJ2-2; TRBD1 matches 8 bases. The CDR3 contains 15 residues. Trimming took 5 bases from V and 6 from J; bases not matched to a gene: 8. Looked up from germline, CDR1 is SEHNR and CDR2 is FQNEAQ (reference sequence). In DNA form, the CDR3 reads TGTGCCAGCAGCCCGACGGACAGGGTGGCCGGGGAGCTGTTTTTT. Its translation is CASSPTDRVAGELFF.

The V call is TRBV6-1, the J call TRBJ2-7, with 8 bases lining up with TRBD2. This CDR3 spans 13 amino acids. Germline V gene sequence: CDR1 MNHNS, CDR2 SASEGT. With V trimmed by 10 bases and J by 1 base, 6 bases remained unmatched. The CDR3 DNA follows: TGTGCCAATGCGGGGGGCCTTTCCTACGAGCAGTACTTC. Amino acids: CANAGGLSYEQYF.

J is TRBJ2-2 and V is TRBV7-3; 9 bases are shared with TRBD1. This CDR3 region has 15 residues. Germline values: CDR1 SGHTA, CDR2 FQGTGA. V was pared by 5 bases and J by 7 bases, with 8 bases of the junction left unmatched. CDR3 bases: TGTGCCAGCAGCCCCGGGACAGGGTGGGGCGGGGAGCTGTTTTTT. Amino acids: CASSPGTGWGGELFF.

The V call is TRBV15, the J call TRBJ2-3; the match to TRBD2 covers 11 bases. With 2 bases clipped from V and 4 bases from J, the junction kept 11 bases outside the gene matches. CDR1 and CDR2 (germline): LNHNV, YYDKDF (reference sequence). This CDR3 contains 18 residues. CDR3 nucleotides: TGTGCCACCAGCAGACCCATGACGGGACTAGCGGCCTCAGATACGCAGTATTTT. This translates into CATSRPMTGLAASDTQYF. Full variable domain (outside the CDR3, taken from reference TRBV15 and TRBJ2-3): DAMVIQNPRYQVTQFGKPVTLSCSQTLNHNVMYWYQQKSSQAPKLLFHYYDKDFNNEADTPDNFQSRRPNTSFCFLDIRSPGLGDTAMYLCATSRPMTGLAASDTQYFGPGTRLTVL.

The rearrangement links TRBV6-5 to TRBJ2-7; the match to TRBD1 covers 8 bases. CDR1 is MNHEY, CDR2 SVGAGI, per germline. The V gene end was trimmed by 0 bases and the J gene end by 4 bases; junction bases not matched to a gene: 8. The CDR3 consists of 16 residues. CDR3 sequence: CASSYSGTGYVYEQYF. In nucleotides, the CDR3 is TGTGCCAGCAGTTACTCTGGGACAGGATACGTTTACGAGCAGTACTTC.

CDR3 region: CASSPAGQGYNEQFF. The CDR3 nucleotides read TGTGCCAGCAGCCCCGCGGGACAGGGGTACAATGAGCAGTTCTTC. The chain is built from TRBV13 and TRBJ2-1, with 10 nucleotides matching TRBD1. Germline trimming cut 5 bases from V and 4 bases from J; bases unmatched to any gene: 5. The length of the CDR3 is 15 residues. CDR1 and CDR2 from the germline V gene are PRHDT and FYEKMQ (reference sequence). Together with reference TRBV13 and TRBJ2-1, the CDR3 gives the full variable domain: AAGVIQSPRHLIKEKRETATLKCYPIPRHDTVYWYQQGPGQDPQFLISFYEKMQSDKGSIPDRFSAQQFSDYHSELNMSSLELGDSALYFCASSPAGQGYNEQFFGPGTRLTVL.

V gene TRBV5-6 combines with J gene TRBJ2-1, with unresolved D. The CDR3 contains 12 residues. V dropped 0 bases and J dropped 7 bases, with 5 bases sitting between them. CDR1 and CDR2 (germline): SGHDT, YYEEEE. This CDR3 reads CASSLDGNEQFF. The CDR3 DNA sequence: TGTGCCAGCAGCTTGGACGGGAATGAGCAGTTCTTC.

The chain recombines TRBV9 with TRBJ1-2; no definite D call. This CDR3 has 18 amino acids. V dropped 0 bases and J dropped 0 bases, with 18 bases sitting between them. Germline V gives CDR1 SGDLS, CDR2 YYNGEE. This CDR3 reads CASSVGGWGYQANYGYTF. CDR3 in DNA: TGTGCCAGCAGCGTAGGAGGGTGGGGATATCAAGCTAACTATGGCTACACCTTC.

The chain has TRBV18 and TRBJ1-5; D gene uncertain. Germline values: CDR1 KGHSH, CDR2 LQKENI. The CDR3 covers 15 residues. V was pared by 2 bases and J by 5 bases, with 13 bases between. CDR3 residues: CASSPSPSRDQPQHF. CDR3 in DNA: TGTGCCAGCTCACCATCCCCTTCTCGCGATCAGCCCCAGCATTTT.

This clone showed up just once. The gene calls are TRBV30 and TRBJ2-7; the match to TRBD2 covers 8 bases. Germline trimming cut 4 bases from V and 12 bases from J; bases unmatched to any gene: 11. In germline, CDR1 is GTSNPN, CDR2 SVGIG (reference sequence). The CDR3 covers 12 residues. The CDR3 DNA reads TGTGCCTGGAATCTAGCGGGTGGGGGGCTGTACTTC. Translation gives CAWNLAGGGLYF.

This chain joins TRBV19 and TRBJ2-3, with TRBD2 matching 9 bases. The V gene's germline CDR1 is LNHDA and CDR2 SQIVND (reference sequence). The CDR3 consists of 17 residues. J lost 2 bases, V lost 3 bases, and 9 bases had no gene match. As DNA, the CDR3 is TGTGCCAGTAGTATCTCCCCCTTAGCGGGGGCCACAGATACGCAGTATTTT. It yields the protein CASSISPLAGATDTQYF.

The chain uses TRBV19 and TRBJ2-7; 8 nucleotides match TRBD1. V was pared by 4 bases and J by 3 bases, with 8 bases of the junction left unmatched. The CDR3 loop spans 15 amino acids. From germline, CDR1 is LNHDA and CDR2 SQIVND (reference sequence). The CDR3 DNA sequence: TGTGCCAGTAGTACAGGGACAGGTGCCGGCTACGAGCAGTACTTC. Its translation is CASSTGTGAGYEQYF.

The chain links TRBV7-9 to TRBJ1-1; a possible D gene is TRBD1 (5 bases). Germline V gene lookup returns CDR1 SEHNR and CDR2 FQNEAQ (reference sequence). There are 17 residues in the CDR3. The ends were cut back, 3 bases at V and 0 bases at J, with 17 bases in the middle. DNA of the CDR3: TGTGCCAGCAGCTTGACGGGACGGGGGACCATGAACACTGAAGCTTTCTTT. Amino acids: CASSLTGRGTMNTEAFF. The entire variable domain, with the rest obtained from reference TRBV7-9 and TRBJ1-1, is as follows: DTGVSQNPRHKITKRGQNVTFRCDPISEHNRLYWYRQTLGQGPEFLTYFQNEAQLEKSRLLSDRFSAERPKGSFSTLEIQRTEQGDSAMYLCASSLTGRGTMNTEAFFGQGTRLTVV.

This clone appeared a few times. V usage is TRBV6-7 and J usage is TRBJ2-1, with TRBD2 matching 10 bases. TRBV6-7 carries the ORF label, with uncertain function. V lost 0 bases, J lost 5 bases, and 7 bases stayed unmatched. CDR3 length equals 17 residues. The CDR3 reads CASSYSKAGGPDNEQFF. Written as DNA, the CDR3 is TGTGCCAGCAGTTACTCGAAAGCGGGGGGGCCTGACAATGAGCAGTTCTTC.

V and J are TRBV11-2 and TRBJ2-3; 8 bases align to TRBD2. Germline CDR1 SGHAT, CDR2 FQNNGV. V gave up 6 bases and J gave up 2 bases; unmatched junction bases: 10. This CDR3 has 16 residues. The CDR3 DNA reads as TGTGCCAGCAGTCGGGTGGCGGGGGGCCCCACAGATACGCAGTATTTT. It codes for CASSRVAGGPTDTQYF.

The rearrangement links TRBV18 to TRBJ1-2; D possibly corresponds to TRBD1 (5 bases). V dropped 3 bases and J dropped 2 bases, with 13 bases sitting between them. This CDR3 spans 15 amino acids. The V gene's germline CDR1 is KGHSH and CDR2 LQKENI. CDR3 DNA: TGTGCCAGCTCACCGACTGGGGGGGAGAACTATGGCTACACCTTC. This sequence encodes CASSPTGGENYGYTF.

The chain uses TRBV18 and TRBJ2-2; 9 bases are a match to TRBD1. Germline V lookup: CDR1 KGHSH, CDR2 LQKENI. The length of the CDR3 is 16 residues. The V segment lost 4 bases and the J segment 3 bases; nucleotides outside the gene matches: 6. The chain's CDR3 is CASSLRTGGDTGELFF. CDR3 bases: TGTGCCAGCTCACTACGTACAGGGGGCGACACCGGGGAGCTGTTTTTT.

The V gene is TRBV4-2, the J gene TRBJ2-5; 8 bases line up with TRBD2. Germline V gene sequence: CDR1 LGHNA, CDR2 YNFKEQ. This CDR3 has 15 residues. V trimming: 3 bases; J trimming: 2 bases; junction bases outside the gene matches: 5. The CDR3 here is CASSQLAGRQETQYF. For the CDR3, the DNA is TGTGCCAGCAGCCAGTTAGCGGGGCGTCAAGAGACCCAGTACTTC.

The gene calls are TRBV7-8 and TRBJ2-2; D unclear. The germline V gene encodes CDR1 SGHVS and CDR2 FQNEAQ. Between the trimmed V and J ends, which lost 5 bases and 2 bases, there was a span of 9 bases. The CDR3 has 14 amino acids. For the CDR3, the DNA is TGTGCCAGCAGCCTAAACTTAAACACCGGGGAGCTGTTTTTT. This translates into CASSLNLNTGELFF. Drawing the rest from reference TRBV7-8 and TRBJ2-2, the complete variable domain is GAGVSQSPRYKVAKRGQDVALRCDPISGHVSLFWYQQALGQGPEFLTYFQNEAQLDKSGLPSDRFFAERPEGSVSTLKIQRTQQEDSAVYLCASSLNLNTGELFFGEGSRLTVL.

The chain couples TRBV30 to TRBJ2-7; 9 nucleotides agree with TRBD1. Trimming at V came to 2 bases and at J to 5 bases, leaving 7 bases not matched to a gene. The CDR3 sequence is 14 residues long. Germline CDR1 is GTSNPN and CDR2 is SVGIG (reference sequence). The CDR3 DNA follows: TGTGCCTGGAGTTCGGGACAGGGAAAGAACGAGCAGTACTTC. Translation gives CAWSSGQGKNEQYF.

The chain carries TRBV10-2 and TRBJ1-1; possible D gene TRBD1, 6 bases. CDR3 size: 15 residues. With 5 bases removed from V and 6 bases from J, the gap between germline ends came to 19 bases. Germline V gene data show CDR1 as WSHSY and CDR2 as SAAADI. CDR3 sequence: CASSPGTLGAAEAFF. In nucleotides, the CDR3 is TGCGCCAGCAGTCCCGGGACACTTGGCGCTGCTGAAGCTTTCTTT.